These 10 T cell receptor beta chains were sequenced from one sample in a study of blood T cell repertoires in COVID-19 (dated by TCRdb to the early 2020s). The method behind the library was the immunoSEQ multiplex PCR assay. This is the immuneACCESS table as TCRdb keeps it, with only in-frame sequences that have V and J called. A part of the clones is gone; compared with another copy, unresolved V genes explain less than half, and the rest is unexplained. The sample data list under 550,000 clones, and approximately 90% of these were observed just once. Less than 0.95% of the sample is in the top ten clones. Material for sequencing was peripheral blood. The receptor set was obtained from a man aged 18 to 35 with COVID-19, enrolled during active disease.

As concerns this clone: Mismatch with germline at one junction end may stem from a read error. The J gene is TRBJ1-1, the V gene TRBV3-1 (or the pseudogene TRBV3-2); D may be TRBD1 (6 bases). The CDR3 extends over 12 amino acids. Germline assignment: CDR1 LGHDT and CDR2 YNNKEL (reference sequence). CDR3 protein: CASSSLGGRGVF. In DNA form, the CDR3 reads TGTGCCAGCAGCTCCCTCGGGGGGAGGGGGGTTTTT.

J is TRBJ1-5 and V is TRBV28; D remains ambiguous. Germline values: CDR1 MDHEN, CDR2 SYDVKM. V lost 3 bases, J lost 4 bases, and 7 bases lay in between. The CDR3 is 13 amino acids. CDR3 sequence (DNA): TGTGCCAGCAGTTTGGGGAGGAATCAGCCCCAGCATTTT. This sequence encodes CASSLGRNQPQHF.

The CDR3 DNA reads as TGTGCCACCAGTGCGGCCAGGGGATACAATGAGCAGTTCTTC. Translating gives CATSAARGYNEQFF. The rearrangement joins TRBV24-1 to TRBJ2-1; D possibly corresponds to TRBD1 (6 bases). Trimming removed 5 bases at V and 4 bases at J, with 11 bases between. CDR3 length: 14 amino acids. CDR1 is KGHDR, CDR2 SFDVKD, per germline.

This chain joins TRBV5-1 and TRBJ1-2, with 9 bases matching TRBD1. This CDR3 spans 15 amino acids. Unmatched junction bases numbered 8, after V lost 5 bases and J lost 3 bases. CDR1 and CDR2 from the germline V gene are SGHRS and YFSETQ. The CDR3 is CASRPAWDRDYGYTF. The CDR3 region has the DNA TGCGCCAGCAGACCTGCTTGGGACAGGGACTATGGCTACACCTTC.

The gene calls are TRBV10-1 and TRBJ2-3; D perhaps matches TRBD2 (5 bases). V was shortened by 3 bases and J by 5 bases, with 12 bases between the two germline ends. Germline V gene data show CDR1 as WNHNN and CDR2 as SYGVQD (reference sequence). This CDR3 comprises 14 residues. The CDR3 region has the DNA TGCGCCAGCAGTGATCGGGGTTCTAGAGATACGCAGTATTTT. Translation: CASSDRGSRDTQYF.

The chain employs TRBV5-4 and TRBJ2-7; D might be TRBD1 (6 bases). Germline CDR1 reads SGHNT; CDR2 reads YYREEE (reference sequence). Between the trimmed V and J ends, which lost 3 bases and 2 bases, there was a span of 15 bases. The CDR3 totals 15 residues. As DNA, the CDR3 is TGTGCCAGCAGCTCAAGGACAGATTCCACCTACGAGCAGTACTTC. It specifies CASSSRTDSTYEQYF. Combining the CDR3 with reference TRBV5-4 and TRBJ2-7 gives the whole variable domain ETGVTQSPTHLIKTRGQQVTLRCSSQSGHNTVSWYQQALGQGPQFIFQYYREEENGRGNFPPRFSGLQFPNYSSELNVNALELDDSALYLCASSSRTDSTYEQYFGPGTRLTVT.

This clone was counted once. The chain links TRBV6-5 to TRBJ2-5, with D tentatively TRBD2 (6 bases). The CDR3 covers 14 residues. Trimming pared 5 bases from V and 2 bases from J, leaving 12 bases between. Germline V gives CDR1 MNHEY, CDR2 SVGAGI. The CDR3 loop reads CASSRDLSQETQYF. Here the CDR3 DNA reads TGTGCCAGCAGTCGGGACTTAAGTCAAGAGACCCAGTACTTC.

The CDR3 DNA reads TGTGCCAGCAGAAAATTGGGACTAGCGGTAGGGACCCAGTACTTC. Translating it yields CASRKLGLAVGTQYF. This rearrangement joins TRBV2 to TRBJ2-5, with 11 bases matching TRBD2. The CDR3 length is 15 residues. J lost 7 bases, V lost 6 bases, and 10 bases had no gene match. The germline V gene encodes CDR1 SNHLY and CDR2 FYNNEI.

The rearrangement links TRBV3-1 (or the pseudogene TRBV3-2) to TRBJ2-2; 12 positions agree with TRBD2. The CDR3 consists of 22 residues. In germline, CDR1 is LGHDT, CDR2 YNNKEL (reference sequence). V shed 2 bases, J shed 7 bases, and the junction held 23 bases outside the gene matches. The CDR3 sequence: CASSQKTRRTSGTKTGGGELFF. The CDR3 coding sequence is TGTGCCAGCAGCCAAAAGACCCGACGGACTAGCGGGACTAAAACGGGGGGCGGGGAGCTGTTTTTT.

The chain couples TRBV28 to TRBJ1-6; 10 bases match TRBD1. The CDR3 is 16 amino acids. Trimming took 5 bases from V and 7 from J; bases not matched to a gene: 8. Germline V gene lookup returns CDR1 MDHEN and CDR2 SYDVKM. The CDR3 region has the DNA TGTGCCAGCAGTGACTCAGGACAGGGGGACAATTCACCCCTCCACTTT. Its translation is CASSDSGQGDNSPLHF. The whole variable domain, filled in from reference TRBV28 and TRBJ1-6, reads DVKVTQSSRYLVKRTGEKVFLECVQDMDHENMFWYRQDPGLGLRLIYFSYDVKMKEKGDIPEGYSVSREKKERFSLILESASTNQTSMYLCASSDSGQGDNSPLHFGNGTRLTVT.